A single sample gave rise to the 15 T cell receptor beta chains below, sequenced in a study of beta chain features in type 1 diabetes. Study-level results: People with Type 1 diabetes carried modestly yet significantly shorter TCRB CDR3s in all four CD4+ subsets.

The sequenced template was cDNA made from the entire isolated RNA. Only in-frame clones appear in the TCRdb table, and some are missing; sequencing was by immunoSEQ multiplex PCR. Of about 120,000 clones in the sample, about a sixth were seen once. Their antigens are not known. The sequencing sample was made of central memory CD4+ T cells from blood. The receptors derive from a man aged 25-45 years with type 1 diabetes.

This chain joins TRBV6-5 and TRBJ1-2, with D tentatively TRBD1 (6 bases). Germline values: CDR1 MNHEY, CDR2 SVGAGI. V lost 6 bases and J 8 bases, leaving 13 bases between the germline ends. The CDR3 has 12 residues. CDR3 bases: TGTGCCAGCAGACGGTACAGGGAAGGCTACACCTTC. Amino acid sequence: CASRRYREGYTF.

This clone was counted only a few times. The V and J genes are TRBV7-8 and TRBJ2-1; the match to TRBD2 covers 11 bases. Germline assignment: CDR1 SGHVS and CDR2 FQNEAQ. J lost 7 bases, V lost 3 bases, and 8 bases had no gene match. The length of the CDR3 is 16 residues. CDR3 residues: CASSFTSGGGWNEQFF. The DNA of the CDR3 is TGTGCCAGCAGCTTCACTAGCGGGGGAGGATGGAATGAGCAGTTCTTC.

This chain joins TRBV5-8 and TRBJ2-1; possibly TRBD2 for D (5 bases). Germline-derived CDR1 and CDR2 are SGHTS and YDEGEE. CDR3 length equals 16 residues. Trimming cost V 4 bases and J 4 bases, with 18 bases left between them. The CDR3: CASSVGVVRMYNEQFF. CDR3 in DNA: TGTGCCAGCAGCGTGGGAGTCGTCCGGATGTACAATGAGCAGTTCTTC.

Only a few counts were recorded for this clone. The chain combines TRBV4-1 with TRBJ2-1; 9 positions agree with TRBD2. The CDR3 covers 15 residues. Unmatched junction bases numbered 5, after V lost 0 bases and J lost 8 bases. Germline V lookup: CDR1 MGHRA, CDR2 YSYEKL. In nucleotides, the CDR3 is TGCGCCAGCAGCCAAGACAGCGGGGGGTTTGATGAGCAGTTCTTC. Protein product: CASSQDSGGFDEQFF.

The chain uses TRBV11-3 and TRBJ2-3; unclear D gene. The CDR3 totals 13 residues. V lost 5 bases, J lost 5 bases, and 11 bases lay in between. From germline, CDR1 is SGHNT and CDR2 YENEEA. CDR3 bases: TGTGCCAGCAGCCCTCGCTCCGGAGATACGCAGTATTTT. Amino acid sequence: CASSPRSGDTQYF.

This clone was seen a few times. J is TRBJ2-3 and V is TRBV10-3, with 13 positions matching TRBD2. V shed 4 bases and J 5 bases; nucleotides not matched to a gene: 9. Germline V gene lookup returns CDR1 ENHRY and CDR2 SYGVKD. The CDR3 spans 17 residues. The DNA for the CDR3 is TGTGCCATCAGTGGTCCACCGGGACTAGCGGGGTTAGATACGCAGTATTTT. Translation: CAISGPPGLAGLDTQYF.

This chain connects TRBV29-1 to TRBJ2-5, with D possibly being TRBD2 (5 bases). Trimming removed 7 bases from V and 5 bases from J, with 17 bases in between. The CDR3 covers 13 residues. CDR1 and CDR2 from the germline V gene are SQVTM and ANQGSEA. CDR3 protein: CSGEGSLGETQYF. CDR3 DNA: TGCAGCGGTGAGGGATCCTTGGGGGAGACCCAGTACTTC.

Remarks on this clone: A much larger clonotype is one base distant, so this may be a read error. The chain combines TRBV5-4 with TRBJ2-7, with TRBD2 matching over 14 bases. From germline, CDR1 is SGHNT and CDR2 YYREEE (reference sequence). J was trimmed by 12 bases and V by 5 bases; bases with no gene match: 13. The CDR3 contains 15 residues. CDR3 DNA sequence: TGTGCCAGCAGTTCCATGACTAGCGGGGGGGCTTTGTGGTACTTC. Translation: CASSSMTSGGALWYF.

The CDR3 DNA sequence: TGTGCCAGCAGCTTAGAGCCTACACGGGCAGGAGACACCGGGGAGCTGTTTTTT. Translated, it gives CASSLEPTRAGDTGELFF. The chain joins TRBV7-2 to TRBJ2-2; D is ambiguous. The germline V gene encodes CDR1 SGHTA and CDR2 FQGNSA. This CDR3 is 18 amino acids long. Between the trimmed V and J ends, which lost 1 base and 3 bases, there was a span of 18 bases.

This clone has a handful of counts. The gene calls are TRBV29-1 and TRBJ2-7; 8 nucleotides line up with TRBD2. Losses at the gene ends were 7 bases for V and 5 bases for J; bases not matched to a gene: 13. Germline CDR1 SQVTM, CDR2 ANQGSEA. CDR3 length: 14 residues. The CDR3 here is CSATKPGLGNEQYF. The CDR3 region has the DNA TGCAGCGCTACAAAACCGGGACTAGGCAACGAGCAGTACTTC.

In its sample, this clone was seen a few times. J is TRBJ2-1 and V is TRBV4-2; 14 positions match TRBD2. Germline assignment: CDR1 LGHNA and CDR2 YNFKEQ. CDR3 length equals 18 residues. V shed 1 base, J shed 3 bases, and the junction held 5 bases outside the gene matches. The CDR3 DNA sequence: TGTGCCAGCAGCCAAGCGATTGGGACTAGCGGGGGCTACAATGAGCAGTTCTTC. Protein product: CASSQAIGTSGGYNEQFF.

This chain uses TRBV5-1 with TRBJ2-3; 9 nucleotides line up with TRBD2. There are 16 residues in the CDR3. Trimming cost V 0 bases and J 2 bases; bases outside gene matches: 4. Looked up from germline, CDR1 is SGHRS and CDR2 is YFSETQ. CDR3 amino acids: CASSLGPSGATDTQYF. The CDR3 DNA is TGCGCCAGCAGCTTGGGGCCTAGCGGGGCCACAGATACGCAGTATTTT.

The chain uses TRBV4-3 and TRBJ2-7; D possibly corresponds to TRBD2 (6 bases). CDR3 length: 14 amino acids. CDR1 is LGHNA, CDR2 YSLEER, per germline. The V gene lost 8 bases and the J gene lost 3 bases, with 17 bases spanning the gap. The CDR3 here is CASSTSRTFYEQYF. The CDR3 DNA sequence: TGCGCCAGCTCAACTAGCAGGACATTCTACGAGCAGTACTTC.

The chain is built from TRBV4-1 and TRBJ2-5, with 9 bases matching TRBD2. Trimming took 1 base from V and 5 from J; bases not matched to a gene: 8. CDR1 is MGHRA, CDR2 YSYEKL, per germline. There are 16 residues in the CDR3. In DNA form, the CDR3 reads TGCGCCAGCAGCCAAGGGAGCGGGGGGCCCCGGGAGACCCAGTACTTC. Translation: CASSQGSGGPRETQYF.

This clone turned up a few times. This rearrangement joins TRBV28 to TRBJ2-7; 9 bases align to TRBD1. CDR3 length equals 15 residues. The trim removed 4 bases at V and 3 bases at J, leaving 7 bases unmatched. Germline values: CDR1 MDHEN, CDR2 SYDVKM. CDR3: CASSSPGQGYYEQYF. The CDR3, as DNA: TGTGCCAGCAGTTCTCCGGGACAGGGTTACTACGAGCAGTACTTC.